Below are 5 T cell receptor beta chains sequenced from a single sample in a study of identical twins. TCRdb fed the 5' RACE reads into MiXCR, producing one record per CDR3 protein. This table holds roughly 250,000 distinct CDR3 sequences, over 11% found once. The source material was memory (CD45RO+) T cells sorted from blood. The source of these receptors is a woman under 30 in good health.

In its sample, this clonotype was seen a few times. The chain employs TRBV20-1 and TRBJ1-2; tentative D call: TRBD1 (6 bases). CDR3 length: 13 residues. Per germline, CDR1 DFQATT and CDR2 SNEGSKA (reference sequence). Trimming cost V 4 bases and J 4 bases, with 13 bases left between them. The CDR3 reads CSAKTAGAYGYTF. The CDR3 bases are TGCAGTGCTAAGACGGCGGGGGCCTATGGCTACACCTTC.

About this clonotype itself: A junction boundary mismatches the germline segment, possibly from a read error. V and J are TRBV7-7 and TRBJ2-1, with a weak D call TRBD2 (5 bases). Germline V CDR1 and CDR2: SSHAT, FNYEAQ (reference sequence). The CDR3 has 13 residues. CDR3 residues: CASSSEKYNEQFF. The CDR3 region has the DNA TGTGCTAGCAGTAGCGAGAAGTACAATGAGCAGTTCTTC.

The genes are TRBV20-1 and TRBJ2-2; D assignment may be TRBD1 or TRBD2 (5 bases each). Germline lookup yields CDR1 DFQATT and CDR2 SNEGSKA (reference sequence). The V and J ends lost 6 bases and 6 bases respectively, with 20 bases between them. CDR3 length: 15 amino acids. The CDR3 spells CSAPPGAGNPGELFF. In nucleotides, the CDR3 is TGCAGTGCGCCCCCCGGGGCAGGGAATCCCGGGGAGCTGTTTTTT.

This clonotype was seen a handful of times. The rearrangement uses TRBV2 and TRBJ2-2, with D perhaps matching TRBD1 or TRBD2 (5 bases each). Trimming removed 9 bases from V and 4 bases from J, with 15 bases in between. Germline V gene lookup returns CDR1 SNHLY and CDR2 FYNNEI. This CDR3 is 14 amino acids long. The CDR3 DNA reads TGTGCCAGGTCCGGGACCTTAACCACCGGGGAGCTGTTTTTT. Protein sequence: CARSGTLTTGELFF.

This clonotype was observed many times. The gene calls are TRBV7-2 and TRBJ1-1, with TRBD1 identical over 7 bases. The V segment lost 4 bases and the J segment 4 bases; nucleotides outside the gene matches: 3. Germline CDR1 is SGHTA and CDR2 is FQGNSA. The CDR3 runs to 13 residues. In DNA form, the CDR3 reads TGTGCCAGCAGCTCTTCAGGGGGCACTGAAGCTTTCTTT. Translation: CASSSSGGTEAFF.